This T cell receptor (beta chain) emerged from a study of patients and donors after allogeneic stem cell transplantation. TCRdb fed the RT-PCR reads into MiXCR, producing one record per CDR3 protein. Among about 200,000 distinct CDR3 sequences listed, roughly two fifths were seen once. Looked up from germline, CDR1 is LGHNA and CDR2 is YNFKEQ. The V and J ends lost 1 base and 6 bases respectively, with 12 bases between them. This CDR3 has 15 residues. The source is a human donor who was either an allogeneic HSCT recipient or a stem cell or donor lymphocyte infusion donor (not recorded which). It is not recorded whose cells these are; they may come from a transplant donor. J is TRBJ2-2 and V is TRBV4-2; tentative D call: TRBD2 (6 bases). What was sequenced was blood, either unsorted or a sorted T cell fraction (not recorded which). CDR3 in DNA: TGTGCCAGCAGCCAAGTGGGACTGGATGCCGGGGAGCTGTTTTTT. It yields the protein CASSQVGLDAGELFF.